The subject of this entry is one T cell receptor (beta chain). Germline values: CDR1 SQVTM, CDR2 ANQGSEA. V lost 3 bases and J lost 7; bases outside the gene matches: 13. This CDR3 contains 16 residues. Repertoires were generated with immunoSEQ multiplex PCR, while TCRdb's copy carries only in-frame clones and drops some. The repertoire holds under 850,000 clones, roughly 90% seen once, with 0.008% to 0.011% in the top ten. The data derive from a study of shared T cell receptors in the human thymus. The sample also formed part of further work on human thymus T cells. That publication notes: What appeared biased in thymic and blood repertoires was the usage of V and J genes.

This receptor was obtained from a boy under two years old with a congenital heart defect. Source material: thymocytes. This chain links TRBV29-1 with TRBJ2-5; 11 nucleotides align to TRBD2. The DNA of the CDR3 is TGCAGCGTTGAGACCGGGACTAGCGGCCGGCCAGGGACCCAGTACTTC. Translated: CSVETGTSGRPGTQYF.